These 32 T cell receptor beta chains share one sample of origin, sequenced in a study of T cell responses to AZD1222 COVID-19 vaccine. Clones were read by immunoSEQ multiplex PCR, and TCRdb kept only the in-frame ones, dropping some. Among approximately 130,000 clones, over 85% were seen once, and the ten largest hold about 0.91%. Sample: peripheral blood, taken on day 0 of AZD1222 vaccination. These receptors came from an adult in good health.

The rearrangement uses TRBV2 and TRBJ1-4; D gene uncertain. Germline V gives CDR1 SNHLY, CDR2 FYNNEI. Between the trimmed V and J ends, which lost 3 bases and 8 bases, there was a span of 16 bases. The CDR3 extends over 15 amino acids. The CDR3 reads CASSETPRSKEKLFF. Here the CDR3 DNA reads TGTGCCAGCAGTGAGACACCCCGCTCCAAAGAAAAACTGTTTTTT.

The CDR3 region is CASSTGDTQYF. CDR3 in DNA: TGTGCCAGCAGCACAGGGGATACGCAGTATTTT. The gene calls are TRBV5-4 and TRBJ2-3; possible D gene TRBD1, 6 bases. The CDR3 is 11 residues long. The V gene's germline CDR1 is SGHNT and CDR2 YYREEE (reference sequence). V lost 4 bases and J 6 bases, leaving 6 bases between the germline ends.

The rearrangement joins TRBV11-1 to TRBJ2-1; 8 bases align to TRBD1. CDR3 length equals 16 residues. Germline V gives CDR1 SGHAT, CDR2 FQDESV (reference sequence). Trimming cost V 5 bases and J 3 bases; bases outside gene matches: 9. CDR3 sequence: CASSATTGAVYNEQFF. The CDR3 DNA follows: TGTGCCAGCAGCGCGACGACAGGGGCGGTCTACAATGAGCAGTTCTTC.

The V call is TRBV7-8, the J call TRBJ2-2; TRBD1 matches at 7 bases. CDR3 length: 16 residues. J was trimmed by 0 bases and V by 4 bases; bases with no gene match: 5. Germline CDR1 and CDR2: SGHVS and FQNEAQ. The CDR3 nucleotides read TGTGCCAGCAGCTCGATGGGACAGACGAACACCGGGGAGCTGTTTTTT. Amino acids: CASSSMGQTNTGELFF.

The chain carries TRBV29-1 and TRBJ1-5, with D possibly TRBD1 on 5 matching bases. In germline, CDR1 is SQVTM, CDR2 ANQGSEA. The CDR3 is 14 residues long. The V and J ends lost 6 bases and 3 bases respectively, with 15 bases between them. CDR3 in amino acids: CSVSGTSSNQPQHF. In DNA form, the CDR3 reads TGCAGCGTATCCGGGACTTCCTCCAATCAGCCCCAGCATTTT. The variable domain in full, completed from reference TRBV29-1 and TRBJ1-5, reads SAVISQKPSRDICQRGTSLTIQCQVDSQVTMMFWYRQQPGQSLTLIATANQGSEATYESGFVIDKFPISRPNLTFSTLTVSNMSPEDSSIYLCSVSGTSSNQPQHFGDGTRLSIL.

V is TRBV2 and J is TRBJ1-5, with 7 bases matching TRBD1. This CDR3 spans 14 amino acids. Germline V gives CDR1 SNHLY, CDR2 FYNNEI. After removal of 4 bases from V and 7 bases from J, the junction contained 7 bases not matched to a gene. The CDR3, as DNA: TGTGCCAGCAGTGTGGACAGGTTCACCCAGCCCCAGCATTTT. Translation gives CASSVDRFTQPQHF.

The rearrangement links TRBV10-3 to TRBJ2-1, with 16 nucleotides matching TRBD2. The CDR3 is made up of 19 amino acids. V lost 4 bases and J lost 0; bases outside the gene matches: 6. Germline V gene sequence: CDR1 ENHRY, CDR2 SYGVKD. The CDR3 region is CAISAPGLAGGSSYNEQFF. CDR3 in DNA: TGTGCCATCAGTGCCCCGGGACTAGCGGGGGGGAGCTCCTACAATGAGCAGTTCTTC.

The chain couples TRBV5-4 to TRBJ2-1; 9 bases match TRBD2. J lost 7 bases, V lost 0 bases, and 17 bases had no gene match. The CDR3 is 19 residues long. Germline V gives CDR1 SGHNT, CDR2 YYREEE (reference sequence). Here the CDR3 reads CASSLDGHRSGGRMNEQFF. As DNA, the CDR3 is TGTGCCAGCAGCTTGGACGGCCATCGTAGCGGGGGCCGCATGAATGAGCAGTTCTTC. Based on the CDR3 plus reference TRBV5-4 and TRBJ2-1, the full variable domain is ETGVTQSPTHLIKTRGQQVTLRCSSQSGHNTVSWYQQALGQGPQFIFQYYREEENGRGNFPPRFSGLQFPNYSSELNVNALELDDSALYLCASSLDGHRSGGRMNEQFFGPGTRLTVL.

This rearrangement joins TRBV3-1 (or the pseudogene TRBV3-2) to TRBJ1-3; D unresolved. The germline V gene encodes CDR1 LGHDT and CDR2 YNNKEL (reference sequence). The CDR3 length is 12 residues. Trimming cost V 4 bases and J 8 bases, with 9 bases left between them. CDR3 sequence reads: CASSLPRDTIYF. CDR3 in DNA: TGTGCCAGCAGCCTCCCAAGGGACACCATATATTTT.

Comments on this clone: This sample also contains other DNA sequences that code for the same CDR3. The V and J genes are TRBV18 and TRBJ2-7; possible D gene TRBD1, 5 bases. The CDR3 has 11 amino acids. Germline loops: CDR1 KGHSH, CDR2 LQKENI. Trimming removed 4 bases at V and 4 bases at J, with 5 bases between. CDR3 bases: TGTGCCAGCTCACAGGGGTACGAGCAGTACTTC. Encoded protein: CASSQGYEQYF. The full variable domain, with the rest looked up from reference TRBV18 and TRBJ2-7, is NAGVMQNPRHLVRRRGQEARLRCSPMKGHSHVYWYRQLPEEGLKFMVYLQKENIIDESGMPKERFSAEFPKEGPSILRIQQVVRGDSAAYFCASSQGYEQYFGPGTRLTVT.

The V call is TRBV7-9, the J call TRBJ2-3; perhaps TRBD2 as D (6 bases). The V gene's germline CDR1 is SEHNR and CDR2 FQNEAQ (reference sequence). The CDR3 consists of 17 residues. The V and J ends lost 3 bases and 2 bases respectively, with 18 bases between them. The CDR3 sequence: CASSFFRDFQPTDTQYF. As DNA, the CDR3 is TGTGCCAGCAGCTTTTTCCGGGACTTCCAACCCACAGATACGCAGTATTTT.

This chain uses TRBV9 with TRBJ2-1; 10 bases are shared with TRBD2. CDR1 and CDR2 (germline): SGDLS, YYNGEE. This CDR3 region has 16 residues. With V trimmed by 0 bases and J by 4 bases, 4 bases remained unmatched. CDR3 sequence: CASSVGLAGAYNEQFF. CDR3 coding DNA: TGTGCCAGCAGCGTAGGTCTAGCGGGGGCTTACAATGAGCAGTTCTTC.

CDR3 sequence (DNA): TGTGCCACCAGTGATGGACAGGGACGGGCAGATACGCAGTATTTT. It translates to CATSDGQGRADTQYF. The V call is TRBV24-1, the J call TRBJ2-3; 8 bases fit TRBD1. V shed 3 bases and J 4 bases; nucleotides not matched to a gene: 5. CDR1 and CDR2 from the germline V gene are KGHDR and SFDVKD. CDR3 length: 15 residues.

The chain carries TRBV10-3 and TRBJ1-1, with 8 bases identical to TRBD1. The V gene's germline CDR1 is ENHRY and CDR2 SYGVKD. This CDR3 is 14 amino acids long. V lost 6 bases and J lost 7; bases outside the gene matches: 10. The CDR3 here is CAIRMDREAGEAFF. CDR3 in DNA: TGTGCCATCAGGATGGACAGGGAGGCCGGTGAAGCTTTCTTT.

V is TRBV4-2 and J is TRBJ1-4; 7 nucleotides line up with TRBD1. The length of the CDR3 is 16 residues. J gave up 7 bases and V 4 bases, and 12 bases lay outside the gene matches. Germline values: CDR1 LGHNA, CDR2 YNFKEQ. The CDR3 DNA reads TGTGCCAGCAGCCTTCCCCGAGGAGGGGGCGGTGAAAAACTGTTTTTT. Translation gives CASSLPRGGGGEKLFF.

The chain employs TRBV30 and TRBJ1-4; D remains unclear. V was shortened by 5 bases and J by 10 bases, with 14 bases between the two germline ends. The CDR3 sequence is 12 residues long. Germline CDR1 is GTSNPN and CDR2 is SVGIG (reference sequence). CDR3 DNA sequence: TGTGCCTGGCTAAGCGGTGGCAGAAAACTGTTTTTT. It codes for CAWLSGGRKLFF.

The V and J genes are TRBV5-4 and TRBJ2-3, with D tentatively TRBD2 (7 bases). Between the trimmed V and J ends, which lost 0 bases and 6 bases, there was a span of 14 bases. Germline values: CDR1 SGHNT, CDR2 YYREEE (reference sequence). This CDR3 is 15 amino acids long. The CDR3 reads CASSLGGGARDTQYF. The CDR3 coding sequence is TGTGCCAGCAGCTTGGGTGGGGGGGCGAGGGATACGCAGTATTTT. Using reference TRBV5-4 and TRBJ2-3 for the parts outside the CDR3, the full variable domain is ETGVTQSPTHLIKTRGQQVTLRCSSQSGHNTVSWYQQALGQGPQFIFQYYREEENGRGNFPPRFSGLQFPNYSSELNVNALELDDSALYLCASSLGGGARDTQYFGPGTRLTVL.

This clone is a singleton in its sample. V and J are TRBV18 and TRBJ1-2; maybe TRBD1 (6 bases). The CDR3 is 18 amino acids. Germline V CDR1 and CDR2: KGHSH, LQKENI. Trimming pared 3 bases from V and 1 base from J, leaving 21 bases between. In DNA, the CDR3 is TGTGCCAGCTCACCGATTGCACTGGGGGCGTCTTTTAACTATGGCTACACCTTC. Amino acids: CASSPIALGASFNYGYTF.

V gene TRBV4-2 combines with J gene TRBJ1-2, with D perhaps TRBD1 (5 bases). From germline, CDR1 is LGHNA and CDR2 YNFKEQ. The V and J ends lost 3 bases and 8 bases respectively, with 25 bases between them. The CDR3 runs 17 residues. The CDR3, as DNA: TGTGCCAGCAGCCATACCGGGAAGGGGCGCTGGGGCAACGGCTACACCTTC. This encodes CASSHTGKGRWGNGYTF.

J is TRBJ2-2 and V is TRBV2, with 7 bases identical to TRBD1. The CDR3 extends over 14 amino acids. Germline assignment: CDR1 SNHLY and CDR2 FYNNEI. V dropped 7 bases and J dropped 5; count of bases not matched to a gene: 7. The CDR3 DNA reads as TGTGCCAGCAAAAGGACAGGCGCAACCGGGGAGCTGTTTTTT. Its protein product is CASKRTGATGELFF.

V usage is TRBV12-3 or TRBV12-4 and J usage is TRBJ2-1; D is unresolved. The V and J ends lost 6 bases and 8 bases respectively, with 8 bases between them. The CDR3 loop spans 11 amino acids. The CDR3 sequence: CASSFQDEQFF. In nucleotides, the CDR3 is TGTGCCAGCAGCTTCCAAGATGAGCAGTTCTTC.

This clone was detected only once. The chain links TRBV7-9 to TRBJ1-6; D remains ambiguous. The CDR3 runs to 14 residues. With 5 bases removed from V and 4 bases from J, the gap between germline ends came to 9 bases. Germline values: CDR1 SEHNR, CDR2 FQNEAQ (reference sequence). The CDR3 protein is CASSGRNYNSPLHF. The CDR3 DNA sequence: TGTGCCAGCAGCGGACGGAATTATAATTCACCCCTCCACTTT.

This rearrangement joins TRBV11-3 to TRBJ2-1, with a possible D match to TRBD2 (6 bases). Trimming cost V 2 bases and J 6 bases, with 11 bases left between them. CDR1 and CDR2 (germline): SGHNT, YENEEA. The CDR3 covers 14 residues. The CDR3 nucleotides are TGTGCCAGCAGCTTACAGGGACTGAGCAATGAGCAGTTCTTC. Amino acids: CASSLQGLSNEQFF.

The chain carries TRBV18 and TRBJ1-2; D might be TRBD1 (5 bases). With 6 bases removed from V and 6 bases from J, the gap between germline ends came to 14 bases. Germline CDR1 is KGHSH and CDR2 is LQKENI. The CDR3 consists of 13 residues. CDR3 sequence: CASSETVGDGYTF. The CDR3 nucleotides read TGTGCCAGCTCTGAGACAGTCGGGGATGGCTACACCTTC.

The chain links TRBV5-1 to TRBJ2-5; 9 nucleotides line up with TRBD1. Germline V gene lookup returns CDR1 SGHRS and CDR2 YFSETQ. Trimming at V came to 0 bases and at J to 2 bases, leaving 8 bases not matched to a gene. This CDR3 has 17 residues. CDR3 in amino acids: CASSLGGSGTGQETQYF. CDR3 in DNA: TGCGCCAGCAGCTTGGGAGGTTCCGGGACAGGGCAAGAGACCCAGTACTTC.

This clone was found a few times. This chain connects TRBV18 to TRBJ1-1, with D perhaps matching TRBD1 (5 bases). CDR1 and CDR2 (germline): KGHSH, LQKENI. The CDR3 spans 13 residues. V was shortened by 3 bases and J by 5 bases, with 10 bases between the two germline ends. The CDR3 protein is CASSPREGTEAFF. The CDR3 nucleotides are TGTGCCAGCTCACCCCGGGAGGGGACTGAAGCTTTCTTT.

The CDR3 DNA reads as TGTGCCAGCAGTGAATTAGCGGGGGGGGGCAATGAGCAGTTCTTC. Protein sequence: CASSELAGGGNEQFF. The chain carries TRBV6-1 and TRBJ2-1; 11 nucleotides agree with TRBD2. V gave up 2 bases and J gave up 6 bases; unmatched junction bases: 3. This CDR3 has 15 residues. Germline V gene lookup returns CDR1 MNHNS and CDR2 SASEGT.

The chain links TRBV12-5 to TRBJ2-7; 13 bases match TRBD2. CDR3 size: 16 residues. Germline V gives CDR1 LGHNT, CDR2 FRNRAP. V trimming: 5 bases; J trimming: 3 bases; junction bases outside the gene matches: 7. The CDR3 coding sequence is TGTGCTAGTGGTCCTACTAGCGGGGGGGTCTTCTACGAGCAGTACTTC. This codes for CASGPTSGGVFYEQYF.

The chain carries TRBV18 and TRBJ1-2; D might be TRBD1 (5 bases). Germline lookup yields CDR1 KGHSH and CDR2 LQKENI. Deletions cut 3 bases from V and 0 bases from J, with 11 bases between. The CDR3 runs 15 residues. DNA for the CDR3: TGTGCCAGCTCACCCCAGGACACCCCTAACTATGGCTACACCTTC. Its protein is CASSPQDTPNYGYTF.

The gene calls are TRBV4-2 and TRBJ2-3, with 14 bases aligning to TRBD2. V trimming: 4 bases; J trimming: 0 bases; junction bases outside the gene matches: 6. The CDR3 consists of 18 residues. Germline CDR1 reads LGHNA; CDR2 reads YNFKEQ. The chain's CDR3 is CASSPRTSGGPSTDTQYF. The CDR3 nucleotides read TGTGCCAGCAGCCCCCGGACTAGCGGGGGGCCTAGCACAGATACGCAGTATTTT.

The chain is built from TRBV6-5 and TRBJ1-1; no definite D call. CDR1 is MNHEY, CDR2 SVGAGI, per germline. Trimming stripped 7 bases from V and 1 base from J, with 13 bases between. This CDR3 has 14 residues. The CDR3 sequence is CASNSPRRNTEAFF. As DNA, the CDR3 is TGTGCCAGCAATTCACCCCGTCGGAACACTGAAGCTTTCTTT.

The chain carries TRBV27 and TRBJ1-1; D not resolved. The CDR3 has 13 residues. Per germline, CDR1 MNHEY and CDR2 SMNVEV (reference sequence). Trimming left V 3 bases short and J 3 bases short, with 8 bases between. CDR3 bases: TGTGCCAGCAGTTTTCGTAGGGACACTGAAGCTTTCTTT. Amino acid sequence: CASSFRRDTEAFF.